Sequencing of this TCR beta chain was carried out in a study of control samples from healthy donors and cancer patients. Here immunoSEQ multiplex PCR was the method, and the copy in TCRdb shows in-frame clones only, minus some. There are under 200,000 clones in the sample; over 85% occur only once, and over 6.5% lies in the top ten. The TCR was taken from a woman in her thirties or forties in good health. Sequences were obtained from blood.

CDR3 amino acids: CASSLDGTGDWYGYTF. CDR3 bases: TGTGCCAGCAGCTTAGATGGGACAGGGGATTGGTATGGCTACACCTTC. The V call is TRBV11-2, the J call TRBJ1-2; 10 nucleotides line up with TRBD1. This CDR3 comprises 16 residues. Germline V gene lookup returns CDR1 SGHAT and CDR2 FQNNGV. V was clipped by 0 bases and J by 5 bases; unmatched bases: 6.